This TCR beta chain derives from a study of siplizumab effects on memory and regulatory T cells. Points from the study as a whole: Both greater diversity than memory cells and a major contribution to the alloresponse seemed to characterize naive T cells.

V lost 3 bases, J lost 1 base, and 6 bases lay in between. CDR1 is LNHDA and CDR2 is SQIVND in the germline V gene (reference sequence). The CDR3 covers 13 residues. The count of this clone is one. The antigen remains unidentified. Libraries were prepared by immunoSEQ multiplex PCR; TCRdb keeps only in-frame clonotypes and omits some of them. The sample has around 72,000 clones; about 90% are singletons. The sample consisted of CD8+ T cells sorted from blood. The receptor was isolated from a human donor in good health. This chain connects TRBV19 to TRBJ1-1, with a tentative D call TRBD1 (5 bases). DNA for the CDR3: TGTGCCAGTAGTATGGGGGAGAACACTGAAGCTTTCTTT. As protein: CASSMGENTEAFF.